These 30 T cell receptor beta chains were sequenced from one sample in a study of CD8+CD57+ T cells in acquired aplastic anemia. Genomic DNA, serving as template, underwent TCR beta VDJ and CDR3 profiling. TCRdb re-derived calls from the reads in MiXCR, one entry per CDR3 protein. Seen here are roughly 500,000 distinct CDR3 sequences, about a third observed once, and the top ten hold approximately 0.82%. For sequencing, patients were chosen who had shown expansion of CD8+CD57+ cells by flow cytometry. Sequencing used sorted CD4+, CD8+, or CD8+CD57+ T cells (not recorded which) from PBMCs. The receptors were gathered from a human donor with aplastic anemia.

The genes are TRBV6-5 and TRBJ2-5; D possibly corresponds to TRBD1 (6 bases). Germline loops: CDR1 MNHEY, CDR2 SVGAGI. V was pared by 2 bases and J by 3 bases, with 10 bases between. The CDR3 has 14 amino acids. The chain's CDR3 is CASSYPDSKETQYF. In DNA, the CDR3 is TGTGCCAGCAGTTACCCGGACAGTAAAGAGACCCAGTACTTC.

The gene calls are TRBV7-2 and TRBJ2-3; no definite D call. Trimming stripped 1 base from V and 4 bases from J, with 6 bases between. This CDR3 comprises 13 residues. CDR1 is SGHTA and CDR2 is FQGNSA in the germline V gene. The CDR3 DNA reads TGTGCCAGCAGCTTAGACCATCCAGATACGCAGTATTTT. Translating gives CASSLDHPDTQYF. The full variable domain, in which reference TRBV7-2 and TRBJ2-3 provide the parts outside the CDR3, is GAGVSQSPSNKVTEKGKDVELRCDPISGHTALYWYRQSLGQGLEFLIYFQGNSAPDKSGLPSDRFSAERTGGSVSTLTIQRTQQEDSAVYLCASSLDHPDTQYFGPGTRLTVL.

The sample holds a few counts of this clonotype. The chain has TRBV6-1 and TRBJ1-6, with TRBD1 matching over 12 bases. The junction had 9 bases not matched to a gene; V was cut back by 6 bases and J by 0 bases. From germline, CDR1 is MNHNS and CDR2 SASEGT. The CDR3 runs 19 residues. As DNA, the CDR3 is TGTGCCAGCAGGGCCCGGGGACAGGGGGCGAGCTCCTATAATTCACCCCTCCACTTT. Its translation: CASRARGQGASSYNSPLHF.

V gene TRBV5-1 combines with J gene TRBJ2-2, with a tentative D call TRBD2 (6 bases). CDR3 size: 15 residues. V was trimmed by 6 bases and J by 4 bases, leaving 16 bases between them. Per germline, CDR1 SGHRS and CDR2 YFSETQ. The CDR3 here is CASIEVEGSTGELFF. The CDR3 DNA is TGCGCCAGCATTGAGGTGGAGGGGAGCACCGGGGAGCTGTTTTTT.

The chain has TRBV25-1 and TRBJ1-1, with D unresolved. Germline CDR1 and CDR2: MGHDK and SYGVNS. The V gene lost 6 bases and the J gene lost 1 base, with 12 bases spanning the gap. CDR3 length equals 14 residues. The CDR3 nucleotides read TGTGCCAGCAGACCGGAAGGAGAGAACACTGAAGCTTTCTTT. This translates into CASRPEGENTEAFF.

Ten or more counts support this clonotype. V and J are TRBV7-9 and TRBJ1-1; 10 bases agree with TRBD1. This CDR3 is 15 amino acids long. Losses at the gene ends were 1 base for V and 1 base for J; bases not matched to a gene: 0. Germline V gene data show CDR1 as SEHNR and CDR2 as FQNEAQ (reference sequence). The CDR3 loop reads CASSLGQGANTEAFF. CDR3 sequence (DNA): TGTGCCAGCAGCTTAGGACAGGGGGCGAACACTGAAGCTTTCTTT.

The V and J genes are TRBV25-1 and TRBJ2-1; TRBD1 aligns across 11 bases. Germline CDR1 reads MGHDK; CDR2 reads SYGVNS. The J segment lost 8 bases and the V segment lost 3 bases, leaving 9 bases of the junction unmatched. This CDR3 has 16 amino acids. CDR3 loop: CASSDRWTGGRDEQFF. Here the CDR3 DNA reads TGTGCCAGCAGTGATAGATGGACAGGGGGCAGGGATGAGCAGTTCTTC.

The rearrangement uses TRBV4-3 and TRBJ2-2; 7 positions agree with TRBD2. Germline assignment: CDR1 LGHNA and CDR2 YSLEER. J gave up 3 bases and V 0 bases, and 10 bases lay outside the gene matches. The CDR3 totals 18 residues. The CDR3 DNA sequence: TGCGCCAGCAGCCAAGACCTTCAAGCGGGGTTGCACACCGGGGAGCTGTTTTTT. This sequence encodes CASSQDLQAGLHTGELFF.

This clonotype has a handful of counts. The CDR3 spells CASSQALGGNYGYTF. The CDR3, as DNA: TGTGCCAGCAGCCAAGCATTGGGGGGGAACTATGGCTACACCTTC. The J gene is TRBJ1-2, the V gene TRBV3-1; possible D gene TRBD1, 5 bases. Looked up from germline, CDR1 is LGHDT and CDR2 is YNNKEL (reference sequence). The V end lost 1 base, the J end lost 2 bases, and 11 bases lay between the germline ends. The CDR3 has 15 amino acids.

This clonotype was observed a few times. This chain connects TRBV2 to TRBJ2-7; D is uncertain. Trimming removed 6 bases at V and 5 bases at J, with 20 bases between. CDR1 is SNHLY and CDR2 is FYNNEI in the germline V gene. The CDR3 spans 15 residues. This CDR3 is CASSLDRAGTNEQYF. In DNA form, the CDR3 reads TGTGCCAGCAGCTTAGATAGGGCAGGTACGAACGAGCAGTACTTC.

This clonotype was seen ten or more times. The V and J genes are TRBV11-2 and TRBJ1-6, with a tentative D call TRBD1 (5 bases). Trimming took 5 bases from V and 0 from J, leaving 17 bases between them. The CDR3 length is 18 residues. Looked up from germline, CDR1 is SGHAT and CDR2 is FQNNGV. As DNA, the CDR3 is TGTGCCAGCAGCACGAGAGGGGCCAGGAGCTCCTATAATTCACCCCTCCACTTT. It specifies CASSTRGARSSYNSPLHF.

This chain links TRBV7-9 with TRBJ2-5; D not certain. Between the trimmed V and J ends, which lost 6 bases and 5 bases, there was a span of 10 bases. CDR1 is SEHNR and CDR2 is FQNEAQ in the germline V gene (reference sequence). The CDR3 is 12 amino acids. CDR3 DNA: TGTGCCAGCAGGTCTTCCGAGGAGACCCAGTACTTC. Amino acid sequence: CASRSSEETQYF.

This clonotype was found many times. The gene calls are TRBV11-2 and TRBJ1-6, with 8 bases that match TRBD1. The CDR3 has 18 amino acids. Losses at the gene ends were 0 bases for V and 8 bases for J; bases not matched to a gene: 12. Germline CDR1 and CDR2: SGHAT and FQNNGV. The CDR3 sequence is CASSLDRGPVVSDSPLHF. The CDR3 nucleotides are TGTGCCAGCAGCTTAGACAGGGGGCCTGTCGTCTCGGATTCACCCCTCCACTTT. Variable domain in full (rest from reference TRBV11-2 and TRBJ1-6): EAGVAQSPRYKIIEKRQSVAFWCNPISGHATLYWYQQILGQGPKLLIQFQNNGVVDDSQLPKDRFSAERLKGVDSTLKIQPAKLEDSAVYLCASSLDRGPVVSDSPLHFGNGTRLTVT.

The chain recombines TRBV7-2 with TRBJ2-1, with unresolved D. Per the germline V gene, CDR1 is SGHTA and CDR2 is FQGNSA. CDR3 length equals 11 residues. The V end lost 5 bases, the J end lost 13 bases, and 12 bases lay between the germline ends. The CDR3 DNA reads as TGTGCCAGCAGCCAAACACGGGTACAGTTCTTC. Protein product: CASSQTRVQFF. Drawing the rest from reference TRBV7-2 and TRBJ2-1, the complete variable domain is GAGVSQSPSNKVTEKGKDVELRCDPISGHTALYWYRQSLGQGLEFLIYFQGNSAPDKSGLPSDRFSAERTGGSVSTLTIQRTQQEDSAVYLCASSQTRVQFFGPGTRLTVL.

This clonotype occurred many times. V is TRBV7-9 and J is TRBJ1-2; possibly TRBD1 for D (6 bases). V shed 5 bases and J shed 8 bases, with 18 bases lying between them. There are 14 residues in the CDR3. Germline V gene lookup returns CDR1 SEHNR and CDR2 FQNEAQ (reference sequence). CDR3 amino acids: CASSPRAGASGYTF. The CDR3 DNA sequence: TGTGCCAGCAGCCCAAGGGCAGGGGCTAGCGGCTACACCTTC.

The CDR3 coding sequence is TGTGCCAGCACCGAAGGGGGAGATACGCAGTATTTT. Its protein is CASTEGGDTQYF. This chain joins TRBV6-1 and TRBJ2-3; TRBD1 is a possible D gene (6 bases). CDR1 is MNHNS, CDR2 SASEGT, per germline. This CDR3 is 12 amino acids long. V was pared by 7 bases and J by 5 bases, with 10 bases between.

V gene TRBV29-1 combines with J gene TRBJ2-1, with D unresolved. V dropped 7 bases and J dropped 3 bases, with 16 bases sitting between them. The CDR3 is 14 residues long. The V gene's germline CDR1 is SQVTM and CDR2 ANQGSEA. DNA for the CDR3: TGCAGCGATGACGGCAAGGATGACTACAATGAGCAGTTCTTC. It translates to CSDDGKDDYNEQFF.

This chain links TRBV7-2 with TRBJ1-1; possible D gene TRBD1, 6 bases. Trimming shortened V by 3 bases and J by 10 bases, and 12 bases separated the two germline ends. This CDR3 spans 12 amino acids. Germline CDR1 reads SGHTA; CDR2 reads FQGNSA. The CDR3 loop reads CASSFPGVVAFF. The CDR3 DNA follows: TGTGCCAGCAGCTTCCCAGGGGTTGTAGCTTTCTTT. The full variable domain, completed using reference TRBV7-2 and TRBJ1-1, is GAGVSQSPSNKVTEKGKDVELRCDPISGHTALYWYRQSLGQGLEFLIYFQGNSAPDKSGLPSDRFSAERTGGSVSTLTIQRTQQEDSAVYLCASSFPGVVAFFGQGTRLTVV.

The CDR3 region has the DNA TGTGCCTGGAGTGTACCAGGAAAATCACCCCTCCACTTT. This codes for CAWSVPGKSPLHF. The V gene is TRBV30, the J gene TRBJ1-6; D uncertain. Germline assignment: CDR1 GTSNPN and CDR2 SVGIG (reference sequence). The CDR3 runs 13 residues. The V gene lost 0 bases and the J gene lost 10 bases, with 10 bases spanning the gap.

To note about this clonotype: Since a much larger clone is just one base distant, this may be a read error. The J gene is TRBJ2-3, the V gene TRBV20-1; TRBD1 matches at 8 bases. The germline V gene has CDR1 DFQATT and CDR2 SNEGSKA (reference sequence). This CDR3 contains 11 residues. Here the CDR3 reads CSPGGTDTQYF. For the CDR3, the DNA is TGCAGTCCAGGGGGCACGGATACGCAGTATTTT.

This clonotype was recorded many times. The J gene is TRBJ2-5, the V gene TRBV2, with D uncertain. This CDR3 is built from 14 residues. V was pared by 7 bases and J by 0 bases, with 12 bases between. Germline CDR1 SNHLY, CDR2 FYNNEI. The CDR3 here is CASTQRLDQETQYF. The CDR3 DNA is TGTGCCAGCACTCAGAGGTTGGACCAAGAGACCCAGTACTTC. The full variable domain, in which reference TRBV2 and TRBJ2-5 provide the parts outside the CDR3, is EPEVTQTPSHQVTQMGQEVILRCVPISNHLYFYWYRQILGQKVEFLVSFYNNEISEKSEIFDDQFSVERPDGSNFTLKIRSTKLEDSAMYFCASTQRLDQETQYFGPGTRLLVL.

The chain couples TRBV2 to TRBJ1-5; D might be TRBD1 (6 bases). Germline V gene sequence: CDR1 SNHLY, CDR2 FYNNEI. V was pared by 8 bases and J by 3 bases, with 17 bases between. The CDR3 is 15 residues long. The CDR3 spells CASEPRGVANQPQHF. In nucleotides, the CDR3 is TGTGCCAGCGAACCGAGGGGGGTTGCCAATCAGCCCCAGCATTTT. The full variable domain, completed using reference TRBV2 and TRBJ1-5, is EPEVTQTPSHQVTQMGQEVILRCVPISNHLYFYWYRQILGQKVEFLVSFYNNEISEKSEIFDDQFSVERPDGSNFTLKIRSTKLEDSAMYFCASEPRGVANQPQHFGDGTRLSIL.

This clonotype was detected many times. This sequence joins TRBV15 and TRBJ1-2; no reliable D call. CDR3 length equals 14 residues. The germline V gene has CDR1 LNHNV and CDR2 YYDKDF (reference sequence). V was clipped by 1 base and J by 3 bases, with 9 bases between them. Here the CDR3 reads CATSRGLIDYGYTF. In DNA form, the CDR3 reads TGTGCCACCAGCAGAGGACTGATAGACTATGGCTACACCTTC.

This clonotype was observed a handful of times. V gene TRBV20-1 combines with J gene TRBJ1-1, with a weak D call TRBD1 (5 bases). The germline V and J ends were trimmed by 3 bases and 1 base, with 9 bases remaining between them. This CDR3 is 13 amino acids long. The germline V gene encodes CDR1 DFQATT and CDR2 SNEGSKA (reference sequence). The CDR3 DNA reads as TGCAGTGCTAGTCGTCAGGGGAACACTGAAGCTTTCTTT. Translated, it gives CSASRQGNTEAFF.

Regarding this clonotype: Since a much larger clone is just one base distant, this may be a read error. Without the conserved terminal phenylalanine or tryptophan, this CDR3 likely stems from a read error. The chain uses TRBV7-2 and TRBJ1-6; no firm D call. The CDR3 is 16 residues long. CDR1 and CDR2 from the germline V gene are SGHTA and FQGNSA. V shed 0 bases and J shed 9 bases, with 15 bases lying between them. CDR3 sequence: CASSLALSRTGSPLHS. The CDR3 region has the DNA TGTGCCAGCAGCTTAGCGCTATCTCGGACTGGTTCACCCCTCCACTCT.

The chain joins TRBV10-3 to TRBJ1-6; 10 bases match TRBD1. Germline V gene lookup returns CDR1 ENHRY and CDR2 SYGVKD. The length of the CDR3 is 18 residues. The V segment lost 5 bases and the J segment 5 bases; nucleotides outside the gene matches: 12. CDR3 sequence (DNA): TGTGCCATCAGTTACGGCGTGGGGACAGGGGACGATAATTCACCCCTCCACTTT. Protein: CAISYGVGTGDDNSPLHF.

This clonotype showed up many times. The rearrangement uses TRBV7-2 and TRBJ1-6; no reliable D call. The CDR3 contains 14 residues. Trimming left V 3 bases short and J 8 bases short, with 11 bases between. Germline V gene sequence: CDR1 SGHTA, CDR2 FQGNSA. CDR3 in DNA: TGTGCCAGCAGCTTGCCGAGGGAGGATTCACCCCTCCACTTT. Its protein product is CASSLPREDSPLHF.

Note on this clonotype: A read error may be the cause here, since a much bigger clone is one base away. The chain couples TRBV19 to TRBJ1-2; perhaps TRBD1 as D (5 bases). The CDR3 spans 15 residues. V lost 7 bases and J 2 bases, leaving 17 bases between the germline ends. From germline, CDR1 is LNHDA and CDR2 SQIVND (reference sequence). CDR3 sequence (DNA): TGTGCCAGTAACCGCGGGACCAAATTAAACTATGGCTACACCTTC. As protein: CASNRGTKLNYGYTF.

Many counts were recorded for this clonotype. V gene TRBV2 combines with J gene TRBJ1-5; D is possibly TRBD1 (5 bases). The CDR3 runs to 15 residues. Trimming stripped 7 bases from V and 6 bases from J, with 19 bases between. Germline V gene data show CDR1 as SNHLY and CDR2 as FYNNEI. CDR3 bases: TGTGCCAGCAAAAGAAGTGGTCAGGGCGGTCAGCCCCAGCATTTT. Translated: CASKRSGQGGQPQHF. Together with reference TRBV2 and TRBJ1-5, the CDR3 gives the full variable domain: EPEVTQTPSHQVTQMGQEVILRCVPISNHLYFYWYRQILGQKVEFLVSFYNNEISEKSEIFDDQFSVERPDGSNFTLKIRSTKLEDSAMYFCASKRSGQGGQPQHFGDGTRLSIL.

This clonotype was seen a few times. V gene TRBV12-3 or TRBV12-4 combines with J gene TRBJ2-3; D unresolved. The CDR3 extends over 14 amino acids. Trimming took 7 bases from V and 3 from J, leaving 14 bases between them. CDR3 region: CASMLWGKTDTQYF. The CDR3 DNA reads as TGTGCCAGCATGCTGTGGGGTAAGACAGATACGCAGTATTTT.